The table lists the clone carrying this T cell receptor (beta chain) with many counts. Its antigen is undetermined. These data belong to a study of T cells in Graves' hyperthyroidism and ophthalmopathy. Hyperthyroidism of Graves' type that showed no ophthalmopathy progression within 18 months was stable. Hyperthyroidism, newly diagnosed and lasting under 2 months, affected patients aged 18 to 65. Uncontrolled infection, other autoimmune disease, pregnancy and lactation each barred patients from inclusion. The germline CDR1 and CDR2 sequences are KGHSH and LQKENI. CDR3 length: 13 residues. Unmatched junction bases numbered 3, after V lost 4 bases and J lost 4 bases. Study-wide results and caveats: A model of 13 V-J features distinguished ophthalmopathy from stable hyperthyroidism.

It was RNA transcripts that yielded the amplified TCR beta CDR3 regions. The study used the HTBI primer set for a first-round RT-PCR of the TCR CDR3. TCRdb used MiXCR to reprocess the multiplex PCR reads, holding one entry per CDR3 protein. The data contain roughly 300,000 distinct CDR3 sequences, approximately 15% of them seen just once; the ten biggest clones take up roughly 24%. This receptor was identified in a woman in her 30s with Graves' hyperthyroidism. Sequencing was performed on blood. The rearrangement links TRBV18 to TRBJ1-1, with TRBD1 matching over 7 bases. The CDR3 region has the DNA TGTGCCAGCTCACAGGGGGCGAGCACTGAAGCTTTCTTT. Its translation is CASSQGASTEAFF.